The next 14 T cell receptor beta chains were all read from a single sample in a study of blood T cells in healthy people across ages. It was with a sample-barcoded 5' primer and a J-beta primer mix that a second PCR of about 6 to 12 cycles was run. TCRdb ran MiXCR on the 5' RACE reads and lists one entry per CDR3 protein. Of 730,000 or so distinct CDR3 sequences in the sample, 35% to 50% were seen once. What was sequenced was blood. The receptors originated from a man older than 75 in good health.

Concerning this clonotype itself: A much larger clone lies one base from this, so it may be a read error. The J gene is TRBJ2-3, the V gene TRBV11-2; no clear D gene. CDR3 length: 12 residues. CDR1 and CDR2 (germline): SGHAT, FQNNGV. The CDR3: CASSLNTDTQFF. For the CDR3, the DNA is TGTGCCAGCAGCTTAAACACAGATACGCAGTTTTTT. Full variable domain (remainder filled in from reference TRBV11-2 and TRBJ2-3): EAGVAQSPRYKIIEKRQSVAFWCNPISGHATLYWYQQILGQGPKLLIQFQNNGVVDDSQLPKDRFSAERLKGVDSTLKIQPAKLEDSAVYLCASSLNTDTQFFGPGTRLTVL.

The table lists this clonotype with a few counts. In DNA form, the CDR3 reads TGTGCCAGCAGCCTCTCGGGACAGAACTACGAGCAGTACTTC. It translates to CASSLSGQNYEQYF. The gene calls are TRBV4-2 and TRBJ2-7; 7 bases agree with TRBD1. Germline-derived CDR1 and CDR2 are LGHNA and YNFKEQ. V shed 4 bases and J 3 bases; nucleotides not matched to a gene: 6. This CDR3 is built from 14 residues.

This chain joins TRBV21-1 and TRBJ2-1. TRBV21-1 is shown as a pseudogene. There are 14 residues in the CDR3. The CDR3 loop reads CASSGMPSVNEQFF. For the CDR3, the DNA is TGTGCCAGCAGCGGCATGCCTTCGGTCAATGAGCAGTTCTTC.

The chain has TRBV10-2 and TRBJ2-1; the D gene is possibly TRBD2 (5 bases). Deletions cut 3 bases from V and 7 bases from J, with 22 bases between. Germline V gene data show CDR1 as WSHSY and CDR2 as SAAADI. This CDR3 has 17 residues. The CDR3 bases are TGCGCCAGCAGTGAAGGCCTAGCAGCACCTAGAGGGAATGAGCAGTTCTTC. Its translation is CASSEGLAAPRGNEQFF.

The chain carries TRBV20-1 and TRBJ2-7; D may be TRBD1 (6 bases). The ends were cut back, 0 bases at V and 0 bases at J, with 15 bases in the middle. The CDR3 is 16 amino acids. Germline CDR1 is DFQATT and CDR2 is SNEGSKA (reference sequence). DNA for the CDR3: TGCAGTGCTAGAGATTCGGGACACCTAAGCTCCTACGAGCAGTACTTC. Amino acid sequence: CSARDSGHLSSYEQYF.

The chain joins TRBV7-2 to TRBJ1-1, with 8 bases that match TRBD1. Germline CDR1 SGHTA, CDR2 FQGNSA. The CDR3 covers 15 residues. With V trimmed by 3 bases and J by 7 bases, 10 bases remained unmatched. This chain's CDR3 is CASSLGRQGANEAFF. Written as DNA, the CDR3 is TGTGCCAGCAGCTTGGGGCGCCAGGGGGCAAATGAAGCTTTCTTT.

This clonotype was detected only once. V and J are TRBV6-2 or TRBV6-3 and TRBJ2-5; 7 nucleotides agree with TRBD2. In germline, CDR1 is MNHEY, CDR2 SVGEGT. The CDR3 is 13 residues long. V dropped 6 bases and J dropped 11; count of bases not matched to a gene: 12. CDR3 amino acids: CASRKTSLNEQYF. CDR3 nucleotides: TGTGCCAGCAGAAAGACTAGCTTGAATGAGCAGTACTTC.

As for this clonotype: A much larger clone lies a single base off, so this may be a read error. The chain links TRBV7-2 to TRBJ2-7, with TRBD2 as a possible D gene (5 bases). The CDR3 loop spans 13 amino acids. Germline V gene sequence: CDR1 SGHTA, CDR2 FQGNSA. V lost 7 bases and J 2 bases, leaving 12 bases between the germline ends. The CDR3 loop reads CASINSGPYEQYF. The CDR3 DNA reads as TGTGCCAGCATTAACAGCGGCCCCTACGAGCAGTACTTC.

This clonotype appeared many times. The gene calls are TRBV7-9 and TRBJ1-6; no definite D call. V was trimmed by 3 bases and J by 5 bases, leaving 23 bases between them. Germline CDR1 and CDR2: SEHNR and FQNEAQ (reference sequence). CDR3 length: 19 residues. This chain's CDR3 is CASSLTPRLTTGNNSPLHF. For the CDR3, the DNA is TGTGCCAGCAGCTTGACCCCCAGGCTTACTACGGGGAATAATTCACCCCTCCACTTT.

The chain is built from TRBV3-1 and TRBJ2-1; 10 bases fit TRBD1. The trim removed 2 bases at V and 4 bases at J, leaving 5 bases unmatched. CDR3 length: 16 residues. In germline, CDR1 is LGHDT, CDR2 YNNKEL (reference sequence). DNA of the CDR3: TGTGCCAGCAGCCAAATGGACAGGGGGGGTTACAATGAGCAGTTCTTC. This gives the protein CASSQMDRGGYNEQFF.

The table lists this clonotype with many counts. CDR3 protein: CASSLAREDQPQHF. The CDR3, as DNA: TGTGCCAGCAGCTTAGCGCGGGAAGATCAGCCCCAGCATTTT. This chain links TRBV7-2 with TRBJ1-5, with D hard to call. Germline values: CDR1 SGHTA, CDR2 FQGNSA. The CDR3 is 14 amino acids. Trimming cost V 0 bases and J 5 bases, with 8 bases left between them.

This clonotype has more than one count but fewer than ten. This chain links TRBV7-2 with TRBJ2-3, with D maybe TRBD1 (5 bases). CDR1 and CDR2 (germline): SGHTA, FQGNSA. This CDR3 is 18 amino acids long. Trimming took 5 bases from V and 0 from J, leaving 21 bases between them. CDR3 residues: CASSLQPHDSSSTDTQYF. In nucleotides, the CDR3 is TGTGCCAGCAGCCTTCAACCCCATGACAGCTCTAGCACAGATACGCAGTATTTT.

This chain joins TRBV28 and TRBJ1-5; no clear D gene. V lost 4 bases and J lost 1, with 14 bases in between. CDR1 is MDHEN and CDR2 is SYDVKM in the germline V gene. The CDR3 covers 16 residues. For the CDR3, the DNA is TGTGCCAGCAGTTCGCCCGTGGAGGGAAGCAATCAGCCCCAGCATTTT. Translated, it gives CASSSPVEGSNQPQHF. Full variable domain (outside the CDR3, taken from reference TRBV28 and TRBJ1-5): DVKVTQSSRYLVKRTGEKVFLECVQDMDHENMFWYRQDPGLGLRLIYFSYDVKMKEKGDIPEGYSVSREKKERFSLILESASTNQTSMYLCASSSPVEGSNQPQHFGDGTRLSIL.

A single count supports this clonotype. This rearrangement joins TRBV5-1 to TRBJ2-1; 7 positions agree with TRBD2. The CDR3 length is 15 residues. V gave up 4 bases and J gave up 5 bases; unmatched junction bases: 9. Germline loops: CDR1 SGHRS, CDR2 YFSETQ. The CDR3 region has the DNA TGCGCCAGCAGCGCGGGGGAACTACTCAACAATGAGCAGTTCTTC. It yields the protein CASSAGELLNNEQFF.